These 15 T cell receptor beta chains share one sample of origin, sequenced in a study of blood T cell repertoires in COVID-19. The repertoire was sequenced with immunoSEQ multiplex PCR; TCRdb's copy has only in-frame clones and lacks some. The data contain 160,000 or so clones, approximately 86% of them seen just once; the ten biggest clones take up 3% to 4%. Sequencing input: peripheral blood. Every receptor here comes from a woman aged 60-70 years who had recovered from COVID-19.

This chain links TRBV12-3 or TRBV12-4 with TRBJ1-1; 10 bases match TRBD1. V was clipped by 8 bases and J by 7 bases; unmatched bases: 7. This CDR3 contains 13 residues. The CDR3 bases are TGTGCCAGCCTTCGACAGGGGGCGATTGAAGCTTTCTTT. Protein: CASLRQGAIEAFF.

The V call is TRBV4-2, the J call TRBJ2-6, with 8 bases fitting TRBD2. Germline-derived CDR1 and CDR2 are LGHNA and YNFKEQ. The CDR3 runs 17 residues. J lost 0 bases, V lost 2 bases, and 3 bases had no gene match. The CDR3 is CASSQIAGPSGANVLTF. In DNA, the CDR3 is TGTGCCAGCAGCCAAATAGCGGGGCCCTCTGGGGCCAACGTCCTGACTTTC.

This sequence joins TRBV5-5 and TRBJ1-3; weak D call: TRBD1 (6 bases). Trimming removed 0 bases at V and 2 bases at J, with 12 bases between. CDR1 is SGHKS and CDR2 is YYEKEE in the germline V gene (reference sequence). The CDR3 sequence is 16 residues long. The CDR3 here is CASSLGEGEPGNTIYF. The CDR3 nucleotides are TGTGCCAGCAGCTTGGGGGAGGGGGAACCTGGAAACACCATATATTTT.

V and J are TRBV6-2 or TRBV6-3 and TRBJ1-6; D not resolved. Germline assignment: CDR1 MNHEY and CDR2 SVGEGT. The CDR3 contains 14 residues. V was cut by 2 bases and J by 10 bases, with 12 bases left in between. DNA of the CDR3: TGTGCCAGCAGTTACAGGCACAGTAAATCACCCCTCCACTTT. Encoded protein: CASSYRHSKSPLHF.

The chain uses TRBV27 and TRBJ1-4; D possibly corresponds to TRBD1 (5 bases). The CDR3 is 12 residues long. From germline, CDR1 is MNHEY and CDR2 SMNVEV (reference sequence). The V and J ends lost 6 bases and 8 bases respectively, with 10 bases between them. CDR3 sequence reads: CASSREGEKLFF. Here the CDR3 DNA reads TGTGCCAGCAGCAGGGAAGGAGAAAAACTGTTTTTT.

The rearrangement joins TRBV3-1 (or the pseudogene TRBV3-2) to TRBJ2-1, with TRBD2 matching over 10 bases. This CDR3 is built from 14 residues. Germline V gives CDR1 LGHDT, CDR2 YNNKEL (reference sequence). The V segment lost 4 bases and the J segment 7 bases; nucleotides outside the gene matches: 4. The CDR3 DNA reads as TGTGCCAGCAGCCCTACAGCGGGGGGGAATGAGCAGTTCTTC. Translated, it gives CASSPTAGGNEQFF.

The CDR3 DNA sequence: TGTGCCAGCAAGACGGAGGGGCCCCCAAGGGGAGATACGCAGTATTTT. It codes for CASKTEGPPRGDTQYF. The J gene is TRBJ2-3, the V gene TRBV28; tentative D call: TRBD2 (6 bases). This CDR3 has 16 amino acids. Germline V gene lookup returns CDR1 MDHEN and CDR2 SYDVKM. The V end lost 7 bases, the J end lost 5 bases, and 22 bases lay between the germline ends.

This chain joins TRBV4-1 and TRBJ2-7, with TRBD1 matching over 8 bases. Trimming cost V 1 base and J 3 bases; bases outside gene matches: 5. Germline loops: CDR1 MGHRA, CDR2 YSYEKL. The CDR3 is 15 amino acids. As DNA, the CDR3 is TGCGCCAGCAGCCAAGTCCCGGGACAGGACTACGAGCAGTACTTC. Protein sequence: CASSQVPGQDYEQYF.

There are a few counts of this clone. The CDR3 protein is CASSLEAGPHGYTF. CDR3 nucleotide sequence: TGCGCCAGCAGCTTGGAGGCAGGGCCCCATGGCTACACCTTC. The chain links TRBV5-1 to TRBJ1-2, with D possibly being TRBD1 (5 bases). Germline CDR1 is SGHRS and CDR2 is YFSETQ. With 0 bases removed from V and 6 bases from J, the gap between germline ends came to 12 bases. The CDR3 spans 14 residues.

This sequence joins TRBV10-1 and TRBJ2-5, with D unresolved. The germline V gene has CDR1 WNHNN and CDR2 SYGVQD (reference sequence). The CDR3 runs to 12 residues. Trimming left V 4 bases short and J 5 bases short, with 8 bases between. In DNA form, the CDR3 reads TGCGCCAGCAGTGCGGGTGGCGAGACCCAGTACTTC. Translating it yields CASSAGGETQYF.

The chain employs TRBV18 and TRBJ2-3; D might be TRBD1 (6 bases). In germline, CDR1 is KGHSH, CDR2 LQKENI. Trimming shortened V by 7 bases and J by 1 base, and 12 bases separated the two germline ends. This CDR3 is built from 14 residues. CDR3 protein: CASYATGRTDTQYF. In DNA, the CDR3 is TGTGCCAGCTACGCCACAGGGCGCACAGATACGCAGTATTTT.

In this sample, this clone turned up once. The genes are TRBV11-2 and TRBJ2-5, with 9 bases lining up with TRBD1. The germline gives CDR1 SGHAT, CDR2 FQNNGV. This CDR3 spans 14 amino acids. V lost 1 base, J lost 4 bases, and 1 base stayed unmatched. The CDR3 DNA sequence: TGTGCCAGCAGCTTAGGGGGACAGGGAGAGACCCAGTACTTC. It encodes CASSLGGQGETQYF.

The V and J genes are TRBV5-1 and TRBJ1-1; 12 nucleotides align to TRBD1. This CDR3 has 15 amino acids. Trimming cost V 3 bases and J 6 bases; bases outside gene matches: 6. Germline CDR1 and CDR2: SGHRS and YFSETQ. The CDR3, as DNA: TGCGCCAGCAGCTCGGGGACAGGGGGCATCGCTGAAGCTTTCTTT. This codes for CASSSGTGGIAEAFF.

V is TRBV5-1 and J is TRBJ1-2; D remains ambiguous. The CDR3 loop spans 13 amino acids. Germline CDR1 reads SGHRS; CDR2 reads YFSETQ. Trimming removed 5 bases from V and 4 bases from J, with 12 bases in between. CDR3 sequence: CASSPDIGYGYTF. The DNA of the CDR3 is TGCGCCAGCAGTCCTGACATCGGCTATGGCTACACCTTC.

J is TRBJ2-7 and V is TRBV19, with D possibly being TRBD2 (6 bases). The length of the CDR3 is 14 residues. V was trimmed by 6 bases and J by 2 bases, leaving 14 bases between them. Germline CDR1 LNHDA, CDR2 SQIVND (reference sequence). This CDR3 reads CASRGRQVPYEQYF. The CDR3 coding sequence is TGTGCCAGTAGGGGGAGGCAGGTACCCTACGAGCAGTACTTC. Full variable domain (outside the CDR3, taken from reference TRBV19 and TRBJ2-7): DGGITQSPKYLFRKEGQNVTLSCEQNLNHDAMYWYRQDPGQGLRLIYYSQIVNDFQKGDIAEGYSVSREKKESFPLTVTSAQKNPTAFYLCASRGRQVPYEQYFGPGTRLTVT.